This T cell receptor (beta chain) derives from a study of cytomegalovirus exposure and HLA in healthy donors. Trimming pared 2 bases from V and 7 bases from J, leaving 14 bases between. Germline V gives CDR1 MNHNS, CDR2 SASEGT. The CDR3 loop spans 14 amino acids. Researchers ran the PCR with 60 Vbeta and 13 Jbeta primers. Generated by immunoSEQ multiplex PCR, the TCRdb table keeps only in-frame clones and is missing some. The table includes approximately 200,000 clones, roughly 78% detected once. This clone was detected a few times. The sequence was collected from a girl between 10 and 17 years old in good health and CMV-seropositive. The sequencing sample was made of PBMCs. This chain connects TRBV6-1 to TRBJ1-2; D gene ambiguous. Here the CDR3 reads CASSEQRAEGGYTF. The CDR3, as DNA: TGTGCCAGCAGTGAACAGCGGGCTGAGGGTGGCTACACCTTC.